This T cell receptor (beta chain) was identified during a study of T cell changes during pregnancy in multiple sclerosis. Germline V lookup: CDR1 SGHRS, CDR2 YFSETQ. The CDR3 is 18 amino acids. The V and J ends lost 0 bases and 4 bases, in that order; junction bases with no gene match: 11. Generated by immunoSEQ multiplex PCR, the TCRdb table keeps only in-frame clones and is missing some. The data contain nearly 110,000 clones, 85% to 95% of them seen just once; the ten biggest clones take up 0.78%. The chain employs TRBV5-1 and TRBJ1-1, with TRBD1 matching over 11 bases. The sequenced sample was peripheral blood, obtained in the third trimester of pregnancy. This TCR derives from a female donor in good health, enrolled as a control in a pregnancy study. The CDR3 bases are TGCGCCAGCAGCTTGGCGGACAGGGGGCTTGGAATAGGCACTGAAGCTTTCTTT. This codes for CASSLADRGLGIGTEAFF. The complete variable domain, with remaining parts taken from reference TRBV5-1 and TRBJ1-1, reads KAGVTQTPRYLIKTRGQQVTLSCSPISGHRSVSWYQQTPGQGLQFLFEYFSETQRNKGNFPGRFSGRQFSNSRSEMNVSTLELGDSALYLCASSLADRGLGIGTEAFFGQGTRLTVV.